This T cell receptor (beta chain) was obtained from a study of shared clonotypes between healthy human individuals. Whole-study results and caveats: Generally, estimated richness proved larger in naive subsets than it did in memory subsets.

CDR3 length equals 17 residues. Trimming stripped 5 bases from V and 6 bases from J, with 22 bases between. CDR1 SNHLY and CDR2 FYNNEI come from the germline V gene. About this clone: Its antigen is unidentified.

Sequenced by immunoSEQ multiplex PCR; TCRdb stores in-frame clones only, minus some. The sample holds 950,000 to 1,300,000 clones, about 75% seen once. The rearrangement links TRBV2 to TRBJ2-2, with D possibly matching TRBD1 (6 bases). The source material was memory CD4+ T cells sorted from blood. The sample's subset: CD45RA-negative fraction. The clonotype originates from a man aged 18-30 years in good health. CDR3 residues: CASSPRQANLGPGELFF. Written as DNA, the CDR3 is TGTGCCAGCAGTCCTAGACAGGCTAATCTTGGCCCCGGGGAGCTGTTTTTT.